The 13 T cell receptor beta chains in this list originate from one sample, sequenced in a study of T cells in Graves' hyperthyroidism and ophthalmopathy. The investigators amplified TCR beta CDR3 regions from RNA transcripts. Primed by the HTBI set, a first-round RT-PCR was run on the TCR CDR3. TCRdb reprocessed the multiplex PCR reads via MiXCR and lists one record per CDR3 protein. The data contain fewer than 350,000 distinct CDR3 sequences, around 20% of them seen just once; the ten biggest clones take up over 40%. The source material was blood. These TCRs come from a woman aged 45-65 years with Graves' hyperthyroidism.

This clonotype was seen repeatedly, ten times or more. CDR3 bases: TGTGCCTGGAGTGTGAACAGGGGGGGAAACACCATATATTTT. This translates into CAWSVNRGGNTIYF. The chain combines TRBV30 with TRBJ1-3, with 8 bases lining up with TRBD1. The CDR3 runs to 14 residues. In germline, CDR1 is GTSNPN, CDR2 SVGIG (reference sequence). V was clipped by 0 bases and J by 4 bases; unmatched bases: 2.

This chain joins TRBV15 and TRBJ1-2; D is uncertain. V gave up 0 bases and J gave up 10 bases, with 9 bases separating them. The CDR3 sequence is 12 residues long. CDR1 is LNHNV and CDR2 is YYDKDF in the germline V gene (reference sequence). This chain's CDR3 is CATSREEGPYTF. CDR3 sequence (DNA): TGTGCCACCAGCAGAGAAGAGGGCCCCTACACCTTC.

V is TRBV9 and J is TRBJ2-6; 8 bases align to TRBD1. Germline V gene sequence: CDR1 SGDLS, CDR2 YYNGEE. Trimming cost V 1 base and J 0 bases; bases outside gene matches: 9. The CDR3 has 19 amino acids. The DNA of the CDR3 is TGTGCCAGCAGCGTATTAAGGCAGGGGGCCAACTCTGGGGCCAACGTCCTGACTTTC. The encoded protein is CASSVLRQGANSGANVLTF.

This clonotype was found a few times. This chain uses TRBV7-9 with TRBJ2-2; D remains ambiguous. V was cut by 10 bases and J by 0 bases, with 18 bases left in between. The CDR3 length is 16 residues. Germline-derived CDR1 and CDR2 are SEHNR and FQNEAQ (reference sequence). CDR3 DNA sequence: TGTGCCATCAAATCCCTTATAGGGCCGAACACCGGGGAGCTGTTTTTT. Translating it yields CAIKSLIGPNTGELFF.

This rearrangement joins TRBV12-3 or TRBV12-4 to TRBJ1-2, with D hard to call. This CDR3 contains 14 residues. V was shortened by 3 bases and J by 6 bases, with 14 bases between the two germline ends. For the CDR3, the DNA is TGTGCCAGCAGTTTTCTTTTGGACCGGGATGGCTACACCTTC. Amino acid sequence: CASSFLLDRDGYTF.

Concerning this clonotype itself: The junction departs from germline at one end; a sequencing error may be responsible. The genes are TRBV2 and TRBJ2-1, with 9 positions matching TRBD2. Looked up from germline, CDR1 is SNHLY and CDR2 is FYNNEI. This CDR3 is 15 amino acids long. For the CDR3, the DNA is TGTGCCAGCAGTAAAGGCGGGGGGGCCTACAATGAGCAGCTCTTC. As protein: CASSKGGGAYNEQLF.

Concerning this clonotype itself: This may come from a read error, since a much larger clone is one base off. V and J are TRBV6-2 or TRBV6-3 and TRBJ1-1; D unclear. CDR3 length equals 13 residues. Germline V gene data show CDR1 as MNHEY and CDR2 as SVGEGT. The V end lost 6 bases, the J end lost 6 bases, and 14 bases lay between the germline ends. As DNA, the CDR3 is TGTGCCAGCAGAGGCCTGTCCGGCTCTGAAGCTTTCTTT. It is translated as CASRGLSGSEAFF.

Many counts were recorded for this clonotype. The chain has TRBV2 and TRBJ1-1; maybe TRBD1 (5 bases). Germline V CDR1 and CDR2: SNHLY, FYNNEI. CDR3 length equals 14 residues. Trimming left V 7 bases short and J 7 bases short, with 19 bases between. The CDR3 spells CASTTPVGPGEAFF. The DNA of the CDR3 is TGTGCCAGCACAACCCCCGTGGGGCCCGGTGAAGCTTTCTTT.

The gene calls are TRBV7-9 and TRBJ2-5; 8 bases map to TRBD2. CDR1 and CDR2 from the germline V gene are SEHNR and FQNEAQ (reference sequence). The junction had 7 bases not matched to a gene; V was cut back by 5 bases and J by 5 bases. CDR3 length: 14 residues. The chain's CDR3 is CASSPWTSWETQYF. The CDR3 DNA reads TGTGCCAGCAGCCCTTGGACTAGCTGGGAGACCCAGTACTTC.

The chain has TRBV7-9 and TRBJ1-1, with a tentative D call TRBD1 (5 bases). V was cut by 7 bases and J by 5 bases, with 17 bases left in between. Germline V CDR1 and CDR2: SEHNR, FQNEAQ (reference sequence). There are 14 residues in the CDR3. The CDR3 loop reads CASTSLGVGTEAFF. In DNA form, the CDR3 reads TGTGCCAGCACCTCTTTAGGGGTGGGGACTGAAGCTTTCTTT. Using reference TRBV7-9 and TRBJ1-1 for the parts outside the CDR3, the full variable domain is DTGVSQNPRHKITKRGQNVTFRCDPISEHNRLYWYRQTLGQGPEFLTYFQNEAQLEKSRLLSDRFSAERPKGSFSTLEIQRTEQGDSAMYLCASTSLGVGTEAFFGQGTRLTVV.

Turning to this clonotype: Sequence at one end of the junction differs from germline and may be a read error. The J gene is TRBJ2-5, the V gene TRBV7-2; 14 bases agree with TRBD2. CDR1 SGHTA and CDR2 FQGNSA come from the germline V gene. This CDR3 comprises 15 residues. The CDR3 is CACSEGLAGAETQYF. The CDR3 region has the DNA TGTGCCTGCAGTGAGGGACTAGCGGGAGCAGAGACCCAGTACTTC.

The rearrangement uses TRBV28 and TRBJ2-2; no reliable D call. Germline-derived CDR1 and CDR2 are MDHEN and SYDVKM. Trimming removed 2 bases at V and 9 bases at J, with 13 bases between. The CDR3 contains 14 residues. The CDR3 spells CASSLPFTRWELFF. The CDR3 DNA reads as TGTGCCAGCAGTTTACCGTTCACTCGCTGGGAGCTGTTTTTT.

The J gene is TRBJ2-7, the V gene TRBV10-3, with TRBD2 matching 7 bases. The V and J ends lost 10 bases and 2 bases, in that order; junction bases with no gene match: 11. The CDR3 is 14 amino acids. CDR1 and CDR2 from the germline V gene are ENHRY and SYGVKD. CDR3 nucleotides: TGTGCCACCGGTAGCGGGTCCCTTCCCTACGAGCAGTACTTC. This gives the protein CATGSGSLPYEQYF.